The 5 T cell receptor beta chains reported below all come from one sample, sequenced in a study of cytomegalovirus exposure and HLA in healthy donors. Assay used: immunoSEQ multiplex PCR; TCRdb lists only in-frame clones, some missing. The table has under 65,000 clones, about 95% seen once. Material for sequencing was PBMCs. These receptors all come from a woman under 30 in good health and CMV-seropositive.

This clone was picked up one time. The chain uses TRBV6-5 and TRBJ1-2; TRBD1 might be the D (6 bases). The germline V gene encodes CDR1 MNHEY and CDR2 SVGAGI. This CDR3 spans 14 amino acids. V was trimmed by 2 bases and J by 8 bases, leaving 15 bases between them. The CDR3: CASSYTASTGGYTF. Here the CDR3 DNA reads TGTGCCAGCAGTTACACAGCTAGCACAGGGGGCTACACCTTC.

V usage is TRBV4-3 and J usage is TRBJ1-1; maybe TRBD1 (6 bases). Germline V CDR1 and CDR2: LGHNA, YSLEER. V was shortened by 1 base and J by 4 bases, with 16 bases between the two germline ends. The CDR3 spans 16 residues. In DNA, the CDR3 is TGCGCCAGCAGCCAAGGGGGCCCAGGGGCAGGCACTGAAGCTTTCTTT. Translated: CASSQGGPGAGTEAFF.

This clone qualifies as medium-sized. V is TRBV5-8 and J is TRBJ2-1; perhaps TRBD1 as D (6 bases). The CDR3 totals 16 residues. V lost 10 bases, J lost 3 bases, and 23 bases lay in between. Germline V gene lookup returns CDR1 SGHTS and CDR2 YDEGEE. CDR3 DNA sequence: TGTGCCCATCCTCGACTAACAGGGACAAGCTACAATGAGCAGTTCTTC. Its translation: CAHPRLTGTSYNEQFF.

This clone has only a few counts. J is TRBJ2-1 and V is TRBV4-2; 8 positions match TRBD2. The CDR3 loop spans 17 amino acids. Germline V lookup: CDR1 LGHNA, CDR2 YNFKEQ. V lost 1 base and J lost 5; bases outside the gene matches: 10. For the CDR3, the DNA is TGTGCCAGCAGCCAAGCAGCTGGGATAGCGGGACACAATGAGCAGTTCTTC. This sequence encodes CASSQAAGIAGHNEQFF.

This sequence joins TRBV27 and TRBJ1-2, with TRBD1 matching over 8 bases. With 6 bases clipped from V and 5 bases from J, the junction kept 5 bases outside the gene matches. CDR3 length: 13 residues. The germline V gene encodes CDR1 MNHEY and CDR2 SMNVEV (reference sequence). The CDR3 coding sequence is TGTGCCAGCAGCGATCAGGGGGCGTATGGCTACACCTTC. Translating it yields CASSDQGAYGYTF.